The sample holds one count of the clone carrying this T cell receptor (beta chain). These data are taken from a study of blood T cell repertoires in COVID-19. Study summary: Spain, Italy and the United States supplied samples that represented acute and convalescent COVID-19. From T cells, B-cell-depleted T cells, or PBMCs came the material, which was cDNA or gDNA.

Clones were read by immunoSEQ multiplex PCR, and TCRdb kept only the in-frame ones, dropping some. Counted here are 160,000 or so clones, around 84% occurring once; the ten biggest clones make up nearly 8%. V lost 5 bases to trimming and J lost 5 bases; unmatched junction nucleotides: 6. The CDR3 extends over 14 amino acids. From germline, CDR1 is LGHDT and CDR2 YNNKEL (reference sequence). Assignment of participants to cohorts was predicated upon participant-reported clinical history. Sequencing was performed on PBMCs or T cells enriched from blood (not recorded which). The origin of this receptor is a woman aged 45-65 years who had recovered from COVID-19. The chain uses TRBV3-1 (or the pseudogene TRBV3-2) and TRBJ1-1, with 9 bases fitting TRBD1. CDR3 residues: CASSYRGLGTEAFF. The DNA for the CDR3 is TGTGCCAGCAGCTACAGGGGGCTGGGGACTGAAGCTTTCTTT.